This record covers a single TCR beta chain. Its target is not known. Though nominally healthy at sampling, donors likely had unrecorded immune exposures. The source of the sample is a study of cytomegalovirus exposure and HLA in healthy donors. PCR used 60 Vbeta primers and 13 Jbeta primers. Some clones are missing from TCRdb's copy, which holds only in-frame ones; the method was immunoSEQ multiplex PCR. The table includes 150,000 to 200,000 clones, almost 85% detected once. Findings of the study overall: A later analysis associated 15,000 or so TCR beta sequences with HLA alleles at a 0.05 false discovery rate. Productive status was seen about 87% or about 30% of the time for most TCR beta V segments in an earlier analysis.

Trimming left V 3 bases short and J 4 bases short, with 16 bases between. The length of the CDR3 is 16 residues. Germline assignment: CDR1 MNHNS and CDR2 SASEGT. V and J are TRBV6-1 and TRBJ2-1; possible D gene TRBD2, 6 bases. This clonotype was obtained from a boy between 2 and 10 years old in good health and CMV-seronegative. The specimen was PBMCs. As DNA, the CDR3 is TGTGCCAGCAGTGAGTTTGGGCTAGCGAAATACAATGAGCAGTTCTTC. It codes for CASSEFGLAKYNEQFF.